Listed here are 30 T cell receptor beta chains from one sample, sequenced in a study of CD8 T cells in Susac syndrome. The RNA, about 0.5 to 1 ug, was put through reverse transcription using random hexamers. TCRdb called the immunoSEQ multiplex PCR reads again in MiXCR, with one record for every CDR3 protein. The profile shows under 200,000 distinct CDR3 sequences, 90% to 95% of them singletons. Sequencing input: CD4+ T cells from PBMCs. The receptors were gathered from a human donor in good health.

This clonotype was picked up one time. The chain links TRBV4-2 to TRBJ2-2; D might be TRBD1 or TRBD2, each matching 5 bases. Germline CDR1 reads LGHNA; CDR2 reads YNFKEQ. The CDR3 length is 13 residues. V shed 10 bases and J shed 5 bases, with 14 bases lying between them. The CDR3: CATRGPITGELFF. Here the CDR3 DNA reads TGTGCCACACGGGGACCGATTACCGGGGAGCTGTTTTTT.

This chain uses TRBV6-2 or TRBV6-3 with TRBJ2-7; 7 nucleotides match TRBD1. Germline V CDR1 and CDR2: MNHEY, SVGEGT. The CDR3 runs to 17 residues. Trimming removed 2 bases from V and 0 bases from J; junction bases left unmatched: 10. CDR3 amino acids: CASSYPRGQRNSYEQYF. The CDR3 DNA follows: TGTGCCAGCAGTTACCCGAGGGGACAGCGTAACTCCTACGAGCAGTACTTC.

V and J are TRBV9 and TRBJ2-1; D is perhaps TRBD2 (6 bases). The V gene lost 3 bases and the J gene lost 5 bases, with 12 bases spanning the gap. The V gene's germline CDR1 is SGDLS and CDR2 YYNGEE. The CDR3 spans 14 residues. Here the CDR3 reads CASSAEGTDNEQFF. In nucleotides, the CDR3 is TGTGCCAGCAGCGCGGAGGGGACGGACAATGAGCAGTTCTTC.

The chain joins TRBV5-1 to TRBJ2-5; D possibly corresponds to TRBD2 (6 bases). The V end was cut by 4 bases, the J end by 4 bases, with 17 bases between. The CDR3 is 15 amino acids. CDR1 SGHRS and CDR2 YFSETQ come from the germline V gene. The CDR3 DNA sequence: TGCGCCAGCAGCGATGGAGGGCTCGTATCAGAGACCCAGTACTTC. Translated, it gives CASSDGGLVSETQYF.

This clonotype showed up just once. V is TRBV12-3 or TRBV12-4 and J is TRBJ1-2, with 9 bases that match TRBD1. J was trimmed by 4 bases and V by 6 bases; bases with no gene match: 9. The CDR3 loop spans 15 amino acids. CDR3 residues: CASRLQGARTYGYTF. The CDR3 bases are TGTGCCAGCAGGTTACAGGGGGCCCGGACCTATGGCTACACCTTC.

This clonotype was found once. The gene calls are TRBV6-2 or TRBV6-3 and TRBJ2-5; no clear D. Looked up from germline, CDR1 is MNHEY and CDR2 is SVGEGT. This CDR3 is 12 amino acids long. V dropped 0 bases and J dropped 7 bases, with 6 bases sitting between them. Here the CDR3 DNA reads TGTGCCAGCAGTTACTCGAGGTCGACCCAGTACTTC. Translated, it gives CASSYSRSTQYF.

The chain recombines TRBV10-3 with TRBJ2-3; TRBD2 is a possible D gene (7 bases). The CDR3 runs to 13 residues. Germline V CDR1 and CDR2: ENHRY, SYGVKD. Trimming removed 2 bases from V and 6 bases from J, with 9 bases in between. In nucleotides, the CDR3 is TGTGCCATCAGTGAGCGGGGGGCGGATACGCAGTATTTT. It encodes CAISERGADTQYF.

This chain connects TRBV29-1 to TRBJ2-1; no definite D call. Germline V CDR1 and CDR2: SQVTM, ANQGSEA. Trimming removed 3 bases at V and 8 bases at J, with 11 bases between. CDR3 length: 12 amino acids. The CDR3 DNA is TGCAGCGTTGATCTTAGCCGAGATGAGCAGTTCTTC. Its protein is CSVDLSRDEQFF.

The chain joins TRBV7-2 to TRBJ2-1, with D uncertain. The CDR3 is made up of 14 amino acids. V was trimmed by 2 bases and J by 9 bases, leaving 14 bases between them. Per the germline V gene, CDR1 is SGHTA and CDR2 is FQGNSA. The DNA of the CDR3 is TGTGCCAGCAGCTTATCGCAGGCCTATCGTGAGCAGTTCTTC. Protein sequence: CASSLSQAYREQFF.

The J gene is TRBJ1-2, the V gene TRBV21-1; the table's D call, TRBD1, has no DNA check behind it. TRBV21-1 is deemed a pseudogene. The CDR3 covers 15 residues. The CDR3 reads CASSKLTGRNYGYTF. The CDR3 bases are TGTGCCAGCAGCAAACTGACCGGGCGGAACTATGGCTACACCTTC.

The genes are TRBV9 and TRBJ2-7, with a tentative D call TRBD2 (5 bases). The V and J ends lost 3 bases and 6 bases respectively, with 13 bases between them. There are 13 residues in the CDR3. Germline V gene lookup returns CDR1 SGDLS and CDR2 YYNGEE. CDR3 protein: CASSAQGEGEQYF. The CDR3 DNA is TGTGCCAGCAGCGCTCAAGGAGAGGGCGAGCAGTACTTC.

The rearrangement links TRBV6-1 to TRBJ2-5; D might be TRBD1 or TRBD2, each matching 5 bases. CDR1 and CDR2 from the germline V gene are MNHNS and SASEGT. The V end lost 5 bases, the J end lost 2 bases, and 18 bases lay between the germline ends. This CDR3 is 16 amino acids long. The CDR3 DNA reads as TGTGCCAGCAGTCCCTACGGGGCTAGCCGACAAGAGACCCAGTACTTC. This gives the protein CASSPYGASRQETQYF.

Only one count was recorded for this clonotype. The chain links TRBV12-3 or TRBV12-4 to TRBJ2-2; tentatively, D is TRBD1 or TRBD2 (5 bases each). V was clipped by 7 bases and J by 9 bases, with 9 bases between them. CDR3 length: 11 amino acids. CDR3 nucleotides: TGTGCCAGCACCCCGGGGCGGGAGCTGTTTTTT. Translating it yields CASTPGRELFF.

The rearrangement joins TRBV7-2 to TRBJ2-5; 10 bases are a match to TRBD2. The CDR3 length is 15 residues. After removal of 1 base from V and 5 bases from J, the junction contained 4 bases not matched to a gene. Looked up from germline, CDR1 is SGHTA and CDR2 is FQGNSA. The CDR3 loop reads CASSLGGTSVETQYF. The CDR3 DNA sequence: TGTGCCAGCAGCTTAGGGGGGACTAGCGTGGAGACCCAGTACTTC.

The rearrangement uses TRBV7-2 and TRBJ2-3; 8 bases align to TRBD2. V shed 4 bases and J 3 bases; nucleotides not matched to a gene: 12. The CDR3 runs to 17 residues. The germline CDR1 and CDR2 sequences are SGHTA and FQGNSA. The CDR3: CASSSAGGGRGTDTQYF. The CDR3 DNA is TGTGCCAGCAGCTCCGCCGGCGGGGGGCGGGGGACAGATACGCAGTATTTT.

The CDR3 loop reads CSVASGDRGSEQYF. CDR3 sequence (DNA): TGCAGCGTCGCGTCCGGGGACAGGGGTAGCGAGCAGTACTTC. V is TRBV29-1 and J is TRBJ2-7; 10 bases match TRBD1. The junction had 11 bases not matched to a gene; V was cut back by 6 bases and J by 6 bases. The CDR3 covers 14 residues. Germline CDR1 reads SQVTM; CDR2 reads ANQGSEA.

V is TRBV24-1 and J is TRBJ2-5, with 12 bases lining up with TRBD1. The ends lost 5 bases at V and 5 bases at J; junction bases unmatched: 8. The CDR3 totals 16 residues. Per the germline V gene, CDR1 is KGHDR and CDR2 is SFDVKD. In DNA, the CDR3 is TGTGCCACCAGTGGCACCGGGACAGGGGGCTCGGAGACCCAGTACTTC. Translated: CATSGTGTGGSETQYF.

This clonotype was detected only once. V and J are TRBV20-1 and TRBJ2-7, with D perhaps matching TRBD1 or TRBD2 (5 bases each). This CDR3 is built from 13 residues. With 6 bases removed from V and 3 bases from J, the gap between germline ends came to 15 bases. CDR1 is DFQATT and CDR2 is SNEGSKA in the germline V gene (reference sequence). This CDR3 is CSAQGPRRYEQYF. As DNA, the CDR3 is TGCAGTGCCCAGGGACCCCGTCGCTACGAGCAGTACTTC.

This chain links TRBV19 with TRBJ2-7; the match to TRBD1 covers 8 bases. The CDR3 length is 11 residues. Germline trimming cut 8 bases from V and 5 bases from J; bases unmatched to any gene: 2. CDR1 and CDR2 (germline): LNHDA, SQIVND (reference sequence). CDR3 amino acids: CASGQGHEQYF. The CDR3 DNA follows: TGTGCCAGTGGACAGGGCCACGAGCAGTACTTC.

This clonotype was detected once. The V and J genes are TRBV18 and TRBJ1-5, with D possibly matching TRBD1 (6 bases). This CDR3 contains 15 residues. Germline V CDR1 and CDR2: KGHSH, LQKENI. V gave up 2 bases and J gave up 7 bases, with 15 bases separating them. In DNA, the CDR3 is TGTGCCAGCTCACCAACACAGGGTCATCGGCAGCCCCAGCATTTT. Encoded protein: CASSPTQGHRQPQHF.

This sequence joins TRBV5-1 and TRBJ2-5; 7 bases align to TRBD1. CDR1 is SGHRS, CDR2 YFSETQ, per germline. The V and J ends lost 2 bases and 2 bases, in that order; junction bases with no gene match: 6. The length of the CDR3 is 15 residues. The CDR3 bases are TGCGCCAGCAGCTTAGTCCCAGGGGGACAAGAGACCCAGTACTTC. Translating gives CASSLVPGGQETQYF.

The chain employs TRBV29-1 and TRBJ1-2, with D possibly being TRBD1 (5 bases). This CDR3 region has 14 residues. The germline gives CDR1 SQVTM, CDR2 ANQGSEA. Trimming shortened V by 0 bases and J by 4 bases, and 12 bases separated the two germline ends. The CDR3 bases are TGCAGCGTTGAAGATGCGGGTGGGGGCTATGGCTACACCTTC. This translates into CSVEDAGGGYGYTF.

The chain has TRBV7-3 and TRBJ2-1; 8 bases agree with TRBD2. J was trimmed by 6 bases and V by 5 bases; bases with no gene match: 6. The CDR3 loop spans 14 amino acids. Germline lookup yields CDR1 SGHTA and CDR2 FQGTGA. The CDR3 loop reads CASSVGGAANEQFF. The CDR3 nucleotides read TGTGCCAGCAGCGTCGGGGGGGCTGCCAATGAGCAGTTCTTC.

In nucleotides, the CDR3 is TGTGCCAGCAGTCCCACAGGGACTAGCGGATACAATGAGCAGTTCTTC. This sequence encodes CASSPTGTSGYNEQFF. The chain employs TRBV9 and TRBJ2-1, with 11 bases identical to TRBD2. Germline V CDR1 and CDR2: SGDLS, YYNGEE. V shed 5 bases, J shed 4 bases, and the junction held 8 bases outside the gene matches. This CDR3 comprises 16 residues.

This rearrangement joins TRBV3-1 to TRBJ1-1; D gene ambiguous. The germline gives CDR1 LGHDT, CDR2 YNNKEL (reference sequence). This CDR3 has 12 amino acids. V was trimmed by 3 bases and J by 0 bases, leaving 2 bases between them. The CDR3 bases are TGTGCCAGCAGCCAGTTGAACACTGAAGCTTTCTTT. This encodes CASSQLNTEAFF. The full variable domain, in which reference TRBV3-1 and TRBJ1-1 provide the parts outside the CDR3, is DTAVSQTPKYLVTQMGNDKSIKCEQNLGHDTMYWYKQDSKKFLKIMFSYNNKELIINETVPNRFSPKSPDKAHLNLHINSLELGDSAVYFCASSQLNTEAFFGQGTRLTVV.

The V and J genes are TRBV5-6 and TRBJ2-7, with D unresolved. The germline CDR1 and CDR2 sequences are SGHDT and YYEEEE. This CDR3 has 12 residues. V shed 0 bases and J shed 5 bases, with 6 bases lying between them. The DNA of the CDR3 is TGTGCCAGCAGCTTGGTCTTGAACGAGCAGTACTTC. It yields the protein CASSLVLNEQYF.

The chain links TRBV29-1 to TRBJ1-2, with D perhaps matching TRBD1 (5 bases). Germline V gives CDR1 SQVTM, CDR2 ANQGSEA. The CDR3 sequence is 12 residues long. V lost 6 bases and J 4 bases, leaving 12 bases between the germline ends. The CDR3 sequence is CSVTRDFYGYTF. The CDR3 DNA reads as TGCAGCGTAACCAGGGATTTCTATGGCTACACCTTC.

The chain joins TRBV12-3 or TRBV12-4 to TRBJ2-7; D is unresolved. This CDR3 region has 12 residues. Trimming removed 7 bases at V and 1 base at J, with 8 bases between. The CDR3 DNA reads TGTGCCAGCAAATTGGGATCCTACGAGCAGTACTTC. Encoded protein: CASKLGSYEQYF.

The J gene is TRBJ1-5, the V gene TRBV3-1; perhaps TRBD1 as D (5 bases). Germline V lookup: CDR1 LGHDT, CDR2 YNNKEL (reference sequence). There are 14 residues in the CDR3. The V end was cut by 3 bases, the J end by 5 bases, with 11 bases between. The chain's CDR3 is CASSHRDADQPQHF. The CDR3 region has the DNA TGTGCCAGCAGCCACCGGGACGCTGATCAGCCCCAGCATTTT.

The rearrangement uses TRBV20-1 and TRBJ2-3; the D gene is possibly TRBD1 (6 bases). Germline CDR1 is DFQATT and CDR2 is SNEGSKA (reference sequence). Between the trimmed V and J ends, which lost 6 bases and 4 bases, there was a span of 14 bases. The CDR3 is made up of 13 amino acids. The chain's CDR3 is CSAWTVGSDTQYF. DNA for the CDR3: TGCAGTGCCTGGACAGTAGGTTCAGATACGCAGTATTTT.